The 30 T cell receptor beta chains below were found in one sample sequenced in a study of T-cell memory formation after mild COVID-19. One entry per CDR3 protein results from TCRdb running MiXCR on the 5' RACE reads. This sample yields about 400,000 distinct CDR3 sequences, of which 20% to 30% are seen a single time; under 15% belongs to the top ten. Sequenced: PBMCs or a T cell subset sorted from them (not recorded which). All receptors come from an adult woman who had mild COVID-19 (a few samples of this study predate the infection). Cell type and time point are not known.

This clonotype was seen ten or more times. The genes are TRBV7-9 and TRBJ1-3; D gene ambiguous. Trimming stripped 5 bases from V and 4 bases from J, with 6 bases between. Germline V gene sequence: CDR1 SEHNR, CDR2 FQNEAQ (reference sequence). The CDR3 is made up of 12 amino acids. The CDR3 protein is CASSLTGNTIYF. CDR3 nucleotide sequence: TGTGCCAGCAGCCTGACAGGAAACACCATATATTTT.

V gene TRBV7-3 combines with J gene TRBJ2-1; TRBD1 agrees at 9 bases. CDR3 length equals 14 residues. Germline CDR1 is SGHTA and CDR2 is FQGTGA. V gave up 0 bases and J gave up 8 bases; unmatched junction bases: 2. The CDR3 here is CASSLTGQGYEQFF. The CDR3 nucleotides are TGTGCCAGCAGCTTAACCGGACAGGGGTATGAGCAGTTCTTC.

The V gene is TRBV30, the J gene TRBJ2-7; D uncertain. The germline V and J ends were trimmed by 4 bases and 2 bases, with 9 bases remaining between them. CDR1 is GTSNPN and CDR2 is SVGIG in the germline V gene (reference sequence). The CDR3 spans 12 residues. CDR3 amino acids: CAWNEDPYEQYF. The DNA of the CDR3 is TGTGCCTGGAACGAAGACCCCTACGAGCAGTACTTC.

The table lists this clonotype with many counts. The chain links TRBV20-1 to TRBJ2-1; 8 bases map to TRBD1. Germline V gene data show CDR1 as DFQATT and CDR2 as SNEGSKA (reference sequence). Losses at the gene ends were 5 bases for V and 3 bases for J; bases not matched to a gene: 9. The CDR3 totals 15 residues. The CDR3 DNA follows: TGCAGTGCTGTGGGTGGGACAGGTCACTACAATGAGCAGTTCTTC. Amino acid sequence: CSAVGGTGHYNEQFF.

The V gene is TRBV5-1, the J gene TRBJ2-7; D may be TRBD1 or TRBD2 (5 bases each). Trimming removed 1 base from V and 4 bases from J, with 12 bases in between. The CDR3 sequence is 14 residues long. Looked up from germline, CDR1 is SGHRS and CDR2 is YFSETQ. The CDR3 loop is CASSLLRGGYEQYF. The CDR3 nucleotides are TGCGCCAGCAGCTTGCTAAGGGGCGGGTACGAGCAGTACTTC.

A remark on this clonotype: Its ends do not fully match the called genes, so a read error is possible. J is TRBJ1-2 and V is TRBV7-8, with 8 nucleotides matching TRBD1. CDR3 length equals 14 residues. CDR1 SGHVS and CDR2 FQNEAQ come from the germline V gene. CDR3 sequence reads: CASSSRTAQGAIPF. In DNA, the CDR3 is TGTGCCAGCAGCTCCCGTACTGCCCAGGGGGCGATCCCCTTC.

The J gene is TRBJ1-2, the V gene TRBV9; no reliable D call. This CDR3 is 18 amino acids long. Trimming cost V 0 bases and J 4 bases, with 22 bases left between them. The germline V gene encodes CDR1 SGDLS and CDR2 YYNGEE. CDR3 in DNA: TGTGCCAGCAGCGTAGGGGGTCAGCGGGAGACGGTGTTCTATGGCTACACCTTC. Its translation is CASSVGGQRETVFYGYTF. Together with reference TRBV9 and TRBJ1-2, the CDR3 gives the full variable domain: DSGVTQTPKHLITATGQRVTLRCSPRSGDLSVYWYQQSLDQGLQFLIQYYNGEERAKGNILERFSAQQFPDLHSELNLSSLELGDSALYFCASSVGGQRETVFYGYTFGSGTRLTVV.

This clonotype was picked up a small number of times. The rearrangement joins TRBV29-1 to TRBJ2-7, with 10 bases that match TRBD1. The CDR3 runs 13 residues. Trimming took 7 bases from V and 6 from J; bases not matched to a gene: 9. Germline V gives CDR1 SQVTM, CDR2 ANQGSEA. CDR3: CSGGWTGGREQYF. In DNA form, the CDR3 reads TGCAGCGGTGGATGGACAGGGGGGCGCGAGCAGTACTTC.

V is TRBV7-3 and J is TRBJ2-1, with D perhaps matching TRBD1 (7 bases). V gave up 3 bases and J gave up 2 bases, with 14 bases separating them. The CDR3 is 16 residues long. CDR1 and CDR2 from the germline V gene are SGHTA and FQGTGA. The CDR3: CASSLLTGTPYNEQFF. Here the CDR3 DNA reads TGTGCCAGCAGCTTGCTGACAGGGACTCCCTACAATGAGCAGTTCTTC.

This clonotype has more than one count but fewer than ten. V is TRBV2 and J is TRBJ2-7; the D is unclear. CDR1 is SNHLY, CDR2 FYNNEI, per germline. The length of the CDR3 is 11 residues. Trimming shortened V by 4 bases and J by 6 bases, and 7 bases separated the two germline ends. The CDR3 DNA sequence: TGTGCCAGCAGTGTACAATCCGAGCAGTACTTC. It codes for CASSVQSEQYF.

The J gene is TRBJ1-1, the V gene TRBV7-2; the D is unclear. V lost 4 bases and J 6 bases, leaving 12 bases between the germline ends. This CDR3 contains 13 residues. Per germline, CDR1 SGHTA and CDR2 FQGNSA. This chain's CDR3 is CASSSETGAEAFF. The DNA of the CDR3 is TGTGCCAGCAGCTCCGAGACTGGGGCTGAAGCTTTCTTT.

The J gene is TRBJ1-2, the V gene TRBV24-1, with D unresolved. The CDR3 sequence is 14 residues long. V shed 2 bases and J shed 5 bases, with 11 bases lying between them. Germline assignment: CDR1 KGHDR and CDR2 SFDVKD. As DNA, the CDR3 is TGTGCCACCAGTGATTCCCCCTCTCTTTATGGCTACACCTTC. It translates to CATSDSPSLYGYTF.

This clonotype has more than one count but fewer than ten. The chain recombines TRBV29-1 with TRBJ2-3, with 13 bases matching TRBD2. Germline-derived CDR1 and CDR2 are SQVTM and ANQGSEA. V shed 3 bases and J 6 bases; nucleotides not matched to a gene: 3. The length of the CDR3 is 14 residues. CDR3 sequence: CSVEGTSGDDTQYF. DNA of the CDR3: TGCAGCGTTGAGGGGACTAGCGGGGACGATACGCAGTATTTT.

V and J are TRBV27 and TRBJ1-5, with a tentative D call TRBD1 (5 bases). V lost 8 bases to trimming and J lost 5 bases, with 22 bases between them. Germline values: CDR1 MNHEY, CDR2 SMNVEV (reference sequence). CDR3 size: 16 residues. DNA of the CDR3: TGTGCCAGCGGGGGTTTGAGGGGCCAACTTCATCAGCCCCAGCATTTT. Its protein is CASGGLRGQLHQPQHF.

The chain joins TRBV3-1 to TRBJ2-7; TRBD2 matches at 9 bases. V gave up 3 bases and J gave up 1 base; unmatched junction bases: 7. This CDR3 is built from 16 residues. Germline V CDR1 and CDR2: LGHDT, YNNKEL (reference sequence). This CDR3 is CASSQLSTSGSYEQYF. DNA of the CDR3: TGTGCCAGCAGCCAGTTATCAACTAGCGGGTCCTACGAGCAGTACTTC.

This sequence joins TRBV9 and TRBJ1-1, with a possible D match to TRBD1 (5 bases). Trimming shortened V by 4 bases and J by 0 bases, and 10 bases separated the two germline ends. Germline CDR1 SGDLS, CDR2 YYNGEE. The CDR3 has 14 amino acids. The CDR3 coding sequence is TGTGCCAGCAGCAAGGGACTGATGAACACTGAAGCTTTCTTT. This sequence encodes CASSKGLMNTEAFF.

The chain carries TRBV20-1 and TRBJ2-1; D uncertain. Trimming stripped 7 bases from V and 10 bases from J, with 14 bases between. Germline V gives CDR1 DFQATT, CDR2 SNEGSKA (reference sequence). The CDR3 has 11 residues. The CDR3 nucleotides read TGCAGTGTTAAATCTCGGCGAGAGCAGTTCTTC. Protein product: CSVKSRREQFF.

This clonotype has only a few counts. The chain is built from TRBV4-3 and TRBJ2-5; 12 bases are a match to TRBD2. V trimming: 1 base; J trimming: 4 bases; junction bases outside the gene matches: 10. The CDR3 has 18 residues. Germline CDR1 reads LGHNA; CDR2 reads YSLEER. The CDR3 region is CASSQVVRLAGGGETQYF. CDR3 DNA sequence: TGCGCCAGCAGCCAAGTCGTTCGGCTAGCGGGAGGGGGAGAGACCCAGTACTTC.

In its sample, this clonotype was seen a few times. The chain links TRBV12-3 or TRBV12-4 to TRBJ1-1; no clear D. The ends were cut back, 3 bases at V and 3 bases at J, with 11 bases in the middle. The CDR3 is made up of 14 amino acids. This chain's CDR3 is CASSLSTRYTEAFF. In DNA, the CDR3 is TGTGCCAGCAGTTTGTCGACCAGATACACTGAAGCTTTCTTT.

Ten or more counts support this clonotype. The CDR3 nucleotides read TGTGCCAGCAGCTGGGTTCGGGGACTAGCGGGGGGGCAAGAGACCCAGTACTTC. Amino acids: CASSWVRGLAGGQETQYF. The V gene is TRBV5-6, the J gene TRBJ2-5; the match to TRBD2 covers 16 bases. The V gene's germline CDR1 is SGHDT and CDR2 YYEEEE. The CDR3 is 18 residues long. V trimming: 3 bases; J trimming: 2 bases; junction bases outside the gene matches: 7.

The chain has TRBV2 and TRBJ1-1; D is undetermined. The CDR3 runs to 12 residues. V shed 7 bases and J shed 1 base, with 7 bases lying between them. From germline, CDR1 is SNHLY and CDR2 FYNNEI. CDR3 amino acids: CASKRQNTEAFF. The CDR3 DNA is TGTGCCAGCAAACGCCAGAACACTGAAGCTTTCTTT.

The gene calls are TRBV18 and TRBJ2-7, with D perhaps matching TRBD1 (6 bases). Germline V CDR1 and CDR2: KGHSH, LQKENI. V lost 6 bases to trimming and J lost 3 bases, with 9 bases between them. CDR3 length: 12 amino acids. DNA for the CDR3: TGTGCCAGCTCCAAGGACAGCTACGAGCAGTACTTC. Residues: CASSKDSYEQYF.

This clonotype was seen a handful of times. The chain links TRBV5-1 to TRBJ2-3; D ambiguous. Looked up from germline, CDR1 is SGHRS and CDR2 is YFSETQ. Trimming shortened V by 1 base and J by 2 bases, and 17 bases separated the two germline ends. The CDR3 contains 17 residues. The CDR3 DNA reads TGCGCCAGCAGCTTGAGGCTTTCGGCCGGCCACACAGATACGCAGTATTTT. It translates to CASSLRLSAGHTDTQYF.

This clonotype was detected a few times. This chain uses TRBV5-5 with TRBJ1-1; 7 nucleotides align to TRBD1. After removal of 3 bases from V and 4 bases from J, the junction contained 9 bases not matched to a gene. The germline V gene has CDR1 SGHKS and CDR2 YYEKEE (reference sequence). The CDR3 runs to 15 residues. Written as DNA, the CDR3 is TGTGCCAGCAGCTCTGGGACAGCCAGAACCACTGAAGCTTTCTTT. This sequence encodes CASSSGTARTTEAFF.

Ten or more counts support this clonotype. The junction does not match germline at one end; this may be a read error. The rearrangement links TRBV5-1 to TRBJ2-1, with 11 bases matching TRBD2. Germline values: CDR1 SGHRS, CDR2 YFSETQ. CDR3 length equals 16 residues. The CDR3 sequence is CASSPTSGSSYNEQFF. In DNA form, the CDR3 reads TGTGCCAGCAGCCCAACTAGCGGGAGCTCCTACAATGAGCAGTTCTTC.

CDR3 in amino acids: CASTYPGDGNYF. CDR3 sequence (DNA): TGTGCCAGCACGTATCCAGGGGACGGGAATTACTTC. The rearrangement links TRBV7-3 to TRBJ2-5, with D possibly being TRBD1 (6 bases). Trimming left V 7 bases short and J 14 bases short, with 20 bases between. This CDR3 is 12 amino acids long. Germline loops: CDR1 SGHTA, CDR2 FQGTGA. Full variable domain (outside the CDR3, taken from reference TRBV7-3 and TRBJ2-5): GAGVSQTPSNKVTEKGKYVELRCDPISGHTALYWYRQSLGQGPEFLIYFQGTGAADDSGLPNDRFFAVRPEGSVSTLKIQRTERGDSAVYLCASTYPGDGNYFGPGTRLLVL.

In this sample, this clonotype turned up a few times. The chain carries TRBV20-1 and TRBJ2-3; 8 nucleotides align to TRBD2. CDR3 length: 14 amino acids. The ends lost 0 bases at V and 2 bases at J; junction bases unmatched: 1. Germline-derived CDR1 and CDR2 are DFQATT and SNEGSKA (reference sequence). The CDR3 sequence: CSARDSGDTDTQYF. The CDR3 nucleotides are TGCAGTGCTAGAGATAGCGGGGACACAGATACGCAGTATTTT.

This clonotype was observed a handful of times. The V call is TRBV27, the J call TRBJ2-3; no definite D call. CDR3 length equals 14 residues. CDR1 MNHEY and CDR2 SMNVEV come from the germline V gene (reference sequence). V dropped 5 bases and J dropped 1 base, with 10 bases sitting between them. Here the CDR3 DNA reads TGTGCCAGCAGTCAGTTGTCGGGCACAGATACGCAGTATTTT. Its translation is CASSQLSGTDTQYF.

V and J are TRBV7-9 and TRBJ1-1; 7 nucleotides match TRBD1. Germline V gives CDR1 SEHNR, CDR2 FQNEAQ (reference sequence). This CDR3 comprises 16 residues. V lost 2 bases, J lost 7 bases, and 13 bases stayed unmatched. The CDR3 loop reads CASSLKRDRVGVEAFF. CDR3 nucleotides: TGTGCCAGCAGCTTAAAACGGGACAGAGTGGGTGTTGAAGCTTTCTTT.

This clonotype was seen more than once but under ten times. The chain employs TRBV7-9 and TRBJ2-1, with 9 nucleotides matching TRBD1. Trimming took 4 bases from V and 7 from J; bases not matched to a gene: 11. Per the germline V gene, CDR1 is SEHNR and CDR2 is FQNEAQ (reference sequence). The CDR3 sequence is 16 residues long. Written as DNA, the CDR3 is TGTGCCAGCAGCTATGCGGGACAGGGCACGGGGAATGAGCAGTTCTTC. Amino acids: CASSYAGQGTGNEQFF.